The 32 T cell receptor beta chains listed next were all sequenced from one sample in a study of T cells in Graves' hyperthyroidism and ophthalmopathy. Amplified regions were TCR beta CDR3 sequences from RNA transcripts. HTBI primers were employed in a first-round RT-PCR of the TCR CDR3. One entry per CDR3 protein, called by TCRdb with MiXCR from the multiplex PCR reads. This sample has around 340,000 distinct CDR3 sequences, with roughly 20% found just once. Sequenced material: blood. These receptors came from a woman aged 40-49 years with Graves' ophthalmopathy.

The CDR3, as DNA: TGTGCCAGCAGTGAAGGCACAGGGCTTAACTATGGCTACACCTTC. Protein product: CASSEGTGLNYGYTF. The chain uses TRBV2 and TRBJ1-2, with D tentatively TRBD1 (6 bases). V was shortened by 1 base and J by 1 base, with 10 bases between the two germline ends. This CDR3 is built from 15 residues. Germline V gene data show CDR1 as SNHLY and CDR2 as FYNNEI.

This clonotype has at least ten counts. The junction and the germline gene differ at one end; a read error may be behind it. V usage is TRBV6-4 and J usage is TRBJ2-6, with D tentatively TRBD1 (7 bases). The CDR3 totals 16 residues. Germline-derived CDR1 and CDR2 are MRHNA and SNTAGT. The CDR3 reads CASSTTGDSGANALTF. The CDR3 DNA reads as TGTGCCAGCAGTACCACAGGGGACTCTGGGGCCAACGCCCTGACTTTC.

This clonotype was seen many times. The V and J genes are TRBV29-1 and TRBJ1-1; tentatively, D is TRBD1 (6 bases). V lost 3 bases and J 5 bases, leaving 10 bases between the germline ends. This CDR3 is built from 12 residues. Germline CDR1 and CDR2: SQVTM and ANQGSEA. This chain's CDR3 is CSVDVRGTEAFF. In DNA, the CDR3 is TGCAGCGTTGATGTCAGGGGTACTGAAGCTTTCTTT.

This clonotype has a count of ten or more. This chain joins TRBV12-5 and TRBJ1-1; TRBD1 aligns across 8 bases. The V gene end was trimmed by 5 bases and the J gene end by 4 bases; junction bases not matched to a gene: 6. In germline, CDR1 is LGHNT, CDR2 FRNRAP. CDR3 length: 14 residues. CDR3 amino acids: CASGVTGVGTEAFF. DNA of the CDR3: TGTGCTAGTGGTGTGACAGGGGTAGGCACTGAAGCTTTCTTT.

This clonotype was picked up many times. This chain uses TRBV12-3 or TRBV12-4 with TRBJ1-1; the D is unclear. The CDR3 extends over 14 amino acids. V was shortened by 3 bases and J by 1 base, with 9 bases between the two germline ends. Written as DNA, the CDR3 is TGTGCCAGCAGTTTCCCAGGACGGAACACTGAAGCTTTCTTT. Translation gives CASSFPGRNTEAFF.

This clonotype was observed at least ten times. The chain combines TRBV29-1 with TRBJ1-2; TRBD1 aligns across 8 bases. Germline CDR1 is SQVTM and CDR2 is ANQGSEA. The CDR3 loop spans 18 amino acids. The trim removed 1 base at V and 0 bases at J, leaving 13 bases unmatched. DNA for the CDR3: TGCAGCGTTGAAGTTGCTGGACAGGGCCACCGAGCTAACTATGGCTACACCTTC. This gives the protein CSVEVAGQGHRANYGYTF.

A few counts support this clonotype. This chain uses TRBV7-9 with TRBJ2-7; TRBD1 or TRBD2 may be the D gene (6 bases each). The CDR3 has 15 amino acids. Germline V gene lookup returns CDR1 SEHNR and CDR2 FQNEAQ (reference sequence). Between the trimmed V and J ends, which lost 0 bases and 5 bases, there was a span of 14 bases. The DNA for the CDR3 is TGTGCCAGCAGCTTAGCCGGGGGCCATAGAGACGAGCAGTACTTC. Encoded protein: CASSLAGGHRDEQYF. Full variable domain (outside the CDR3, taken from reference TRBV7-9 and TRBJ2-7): DTGVSQNPRHKITKRGQNVTFRCDPISEHNRLYWYRQTLGQGPEFLTYFQNEAQLEKSRLLSDRFSAERPKGSFSTLEIQRTEQGDSAMYLCASSLAGGHRDEQYFGPGTRLTVT.

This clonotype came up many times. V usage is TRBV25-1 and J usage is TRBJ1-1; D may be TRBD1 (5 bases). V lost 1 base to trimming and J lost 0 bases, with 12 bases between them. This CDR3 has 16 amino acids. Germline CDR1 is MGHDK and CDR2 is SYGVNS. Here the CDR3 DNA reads TGTGCCAGCAGTGAATCCCGGGGCAGTTTGAACACTGAAGCTTTCTTT. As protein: CASSESRGSLNTEAFF.

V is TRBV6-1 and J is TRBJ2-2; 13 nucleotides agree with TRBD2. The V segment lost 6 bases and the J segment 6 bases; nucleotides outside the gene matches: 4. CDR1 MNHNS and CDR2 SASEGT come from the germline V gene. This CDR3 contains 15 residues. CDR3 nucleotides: TGTGCCAGCAGGGGGACTAGCGGGGCGTCCGGGGAGCTGTTTTTT. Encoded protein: CASRGTSGASGELFF.

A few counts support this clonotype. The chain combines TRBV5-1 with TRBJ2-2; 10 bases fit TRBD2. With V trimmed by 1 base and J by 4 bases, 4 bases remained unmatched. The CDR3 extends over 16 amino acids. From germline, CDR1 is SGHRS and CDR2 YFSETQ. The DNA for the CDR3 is TGCGCCAGCAGCTTGAACTTAGCGGGAGGCACCGGGGAGCTGTTTTTT. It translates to CASSLNLAGGTGELFF.

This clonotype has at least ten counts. This CDR3 is CASSLGTRANYGYTF. For the CDR3, the DNA is TGTGCCAGCAGCTTAGGGACTAGAGCTAACTATGGCTACACCTTC. The chain employs TRBV7-9 and TRBJ1-2; D gene unclear. Looked up from germline, CDR1 is SEHNR and CDR2 is FQNEAQ (reference sequence). CDR3 length: 15 amino acids. The V end was cut by 1 base, the J end by 0 bases, with 9 bases between.

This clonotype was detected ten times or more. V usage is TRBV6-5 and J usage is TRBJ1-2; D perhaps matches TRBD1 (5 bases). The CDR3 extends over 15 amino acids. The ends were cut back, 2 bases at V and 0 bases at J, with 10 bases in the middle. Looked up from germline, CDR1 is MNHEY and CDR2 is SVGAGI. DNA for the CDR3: TGTGCCAGCAGTTACGGGGGGACGGCTAACTATGGCTACACCTTC. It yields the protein CASSYGGTANYGYTF.

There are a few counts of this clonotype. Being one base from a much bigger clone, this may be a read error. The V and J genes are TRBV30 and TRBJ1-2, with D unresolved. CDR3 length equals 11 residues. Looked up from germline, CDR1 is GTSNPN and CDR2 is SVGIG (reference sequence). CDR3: CVWSGLAGYTF. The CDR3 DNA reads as TGTGTCTGGAGTGGGTTGGCTGGCTACACCTTC.

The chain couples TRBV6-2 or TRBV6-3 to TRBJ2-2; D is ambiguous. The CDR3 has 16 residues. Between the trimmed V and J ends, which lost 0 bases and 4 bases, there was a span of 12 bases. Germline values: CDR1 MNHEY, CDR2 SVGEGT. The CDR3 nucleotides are TGTGCCAGCAGTTACTCGGGTGCATCTAGCACCGGGGAGCTGTTTTTT. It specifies CASSYSGASSTGELFF.

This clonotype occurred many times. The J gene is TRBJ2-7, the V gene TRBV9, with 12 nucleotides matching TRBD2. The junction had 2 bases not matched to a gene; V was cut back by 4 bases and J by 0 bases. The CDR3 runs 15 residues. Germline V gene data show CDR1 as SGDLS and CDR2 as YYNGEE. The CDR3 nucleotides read TGTGCCAGCAGCCTAGCGGGAGGGCCCTCCTACGAGCAGTACTTC. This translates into CASSLAGGPSYEQYF.

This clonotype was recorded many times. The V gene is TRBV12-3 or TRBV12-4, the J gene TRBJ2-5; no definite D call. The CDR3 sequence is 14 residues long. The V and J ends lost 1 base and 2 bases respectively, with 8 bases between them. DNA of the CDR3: TGTGCCAGCAGTTTAGGGGCAGGACAAGAGACCCAGTACTTC. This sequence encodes CASSLGAGQETQYF.

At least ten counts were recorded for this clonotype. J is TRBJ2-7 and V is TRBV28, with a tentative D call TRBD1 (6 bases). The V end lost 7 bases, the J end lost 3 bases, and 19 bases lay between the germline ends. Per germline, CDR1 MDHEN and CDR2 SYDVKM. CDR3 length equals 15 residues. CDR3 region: CASTPFGTPHYEQYF. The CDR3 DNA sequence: TGTGCCAGCACCCCTTTCGGGACACCCCACTACGAGCAGTACTTC.

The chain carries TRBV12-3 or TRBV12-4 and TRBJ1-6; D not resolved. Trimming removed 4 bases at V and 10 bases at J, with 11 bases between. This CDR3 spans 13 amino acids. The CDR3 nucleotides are TGTGCCAGCAGTTCGAGTTCCGGATCACCCCTCCACTTT. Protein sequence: CASSSSSGSPLHF.

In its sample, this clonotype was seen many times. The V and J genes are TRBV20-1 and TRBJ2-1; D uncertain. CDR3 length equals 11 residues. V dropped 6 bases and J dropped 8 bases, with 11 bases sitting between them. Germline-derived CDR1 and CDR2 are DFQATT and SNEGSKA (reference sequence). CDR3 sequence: CSAGRGDEQFF. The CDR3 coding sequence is TGCAGTGCCGGTAGAGGAGATGAGCAGTTCTTC.

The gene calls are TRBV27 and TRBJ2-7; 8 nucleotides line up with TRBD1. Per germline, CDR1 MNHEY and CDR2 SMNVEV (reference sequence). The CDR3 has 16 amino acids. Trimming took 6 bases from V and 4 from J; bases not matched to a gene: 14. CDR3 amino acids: CASRGGIRDRKYEQYF. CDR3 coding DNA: TGTGCCAGCAGAGGGGGCATCCGGGACAGGAAATACGAGCAGTACTTC.

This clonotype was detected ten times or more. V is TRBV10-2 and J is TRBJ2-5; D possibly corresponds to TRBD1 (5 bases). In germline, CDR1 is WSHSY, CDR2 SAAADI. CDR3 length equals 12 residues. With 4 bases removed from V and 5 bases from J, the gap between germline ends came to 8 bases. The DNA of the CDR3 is TGCGCCAGCAGTGTGGGGCGGGAGACCCAGTACTTC. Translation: CASSVGRETQYF.

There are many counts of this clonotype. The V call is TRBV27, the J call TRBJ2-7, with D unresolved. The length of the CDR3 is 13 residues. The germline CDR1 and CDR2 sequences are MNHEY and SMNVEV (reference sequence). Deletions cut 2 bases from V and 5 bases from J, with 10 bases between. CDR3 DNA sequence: TGTGCCAGCAGTTTAATTCGAGGCCACGAGCAGTACTTC. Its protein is CASSLIRGHEQYF.

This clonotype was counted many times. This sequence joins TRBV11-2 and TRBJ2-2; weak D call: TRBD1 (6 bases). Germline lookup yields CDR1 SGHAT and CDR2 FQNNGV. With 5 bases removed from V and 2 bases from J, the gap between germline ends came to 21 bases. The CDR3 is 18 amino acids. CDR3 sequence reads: CASSHRTVGQANTGELFF. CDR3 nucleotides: TGTGCCAGCAGCCATCGGACAGTGGGCCAGGCAAACACCGGGGAGCTGTTTTTT.

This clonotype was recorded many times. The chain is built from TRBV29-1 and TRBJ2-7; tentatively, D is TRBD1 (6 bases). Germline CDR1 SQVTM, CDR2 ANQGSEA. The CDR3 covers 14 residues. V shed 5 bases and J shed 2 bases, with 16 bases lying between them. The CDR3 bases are TGCAGCGTTCGTCGGATACAGGGCCCCTACGAGCAGTACTTC. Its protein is CSVRRIQGPYEQYF.

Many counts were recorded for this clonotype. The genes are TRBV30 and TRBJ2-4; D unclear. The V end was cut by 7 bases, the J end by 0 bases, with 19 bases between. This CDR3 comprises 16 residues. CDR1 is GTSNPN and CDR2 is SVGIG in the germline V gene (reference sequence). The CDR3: CASALHGDLAKNIQYF. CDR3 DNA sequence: TGTGCCTCAGCCCTACACGGAGACTTAGCCAAAAACATTCAGTACTTC.

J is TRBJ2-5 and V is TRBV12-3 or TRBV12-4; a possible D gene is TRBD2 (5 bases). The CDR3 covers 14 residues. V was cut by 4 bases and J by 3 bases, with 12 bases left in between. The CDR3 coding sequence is TGTGCCAGCAGTTGGCCCCTGAGGGAAGAGACCCAGTACTTC. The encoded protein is CASSWPLREETQYF.

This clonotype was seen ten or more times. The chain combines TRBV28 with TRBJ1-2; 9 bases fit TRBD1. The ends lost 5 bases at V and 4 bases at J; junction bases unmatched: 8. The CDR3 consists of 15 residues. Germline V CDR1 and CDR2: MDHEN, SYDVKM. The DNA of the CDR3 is TGTGCCAGCAGTCCCTACAGGGGGCCGAGCTATGGCTACACCTTC. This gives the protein CASSPYRGPSYGYTF.

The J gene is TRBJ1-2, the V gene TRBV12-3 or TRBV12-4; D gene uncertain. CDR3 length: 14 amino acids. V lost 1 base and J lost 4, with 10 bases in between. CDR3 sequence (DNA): TGTGCCAGCAGTTTAGGGCGTCTTACCTATGGCTACACCTTC. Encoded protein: CASSLGRLTYGYTF.

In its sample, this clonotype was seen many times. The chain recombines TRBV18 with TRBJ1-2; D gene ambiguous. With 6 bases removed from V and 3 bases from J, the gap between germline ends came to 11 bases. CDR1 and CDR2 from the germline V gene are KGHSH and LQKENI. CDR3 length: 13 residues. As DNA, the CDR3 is TGTGCCAGCTCCGTCGGGCAGGACTATGGCTACACCTTC. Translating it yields CASSVGQDYGYTF.

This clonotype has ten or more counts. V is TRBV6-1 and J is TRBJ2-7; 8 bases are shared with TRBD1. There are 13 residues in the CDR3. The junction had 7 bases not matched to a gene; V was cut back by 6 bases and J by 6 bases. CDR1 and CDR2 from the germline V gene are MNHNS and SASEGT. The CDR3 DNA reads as TGTGCCAGCAGCCGGGGAACAGGGGGCGAGCAGTACTTC. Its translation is CASSRGTGGEQYF.

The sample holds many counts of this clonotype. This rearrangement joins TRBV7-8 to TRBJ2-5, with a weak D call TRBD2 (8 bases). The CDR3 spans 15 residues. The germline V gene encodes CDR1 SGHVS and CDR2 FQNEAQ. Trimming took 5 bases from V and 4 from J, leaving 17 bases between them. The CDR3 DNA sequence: TGTGCCAGCAGCGTCCGGGAGGGGGCAGGAGAGACCCAGTACTTC. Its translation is CASSVREGAGETQYF.

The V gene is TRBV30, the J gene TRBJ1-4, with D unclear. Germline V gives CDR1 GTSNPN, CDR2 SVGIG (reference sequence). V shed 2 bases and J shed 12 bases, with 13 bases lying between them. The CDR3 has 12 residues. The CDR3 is CAWSTSRDELFF. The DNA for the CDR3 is TGTGCCTGGAGTACGTCCCGGGATGAACTGTTTTTT.